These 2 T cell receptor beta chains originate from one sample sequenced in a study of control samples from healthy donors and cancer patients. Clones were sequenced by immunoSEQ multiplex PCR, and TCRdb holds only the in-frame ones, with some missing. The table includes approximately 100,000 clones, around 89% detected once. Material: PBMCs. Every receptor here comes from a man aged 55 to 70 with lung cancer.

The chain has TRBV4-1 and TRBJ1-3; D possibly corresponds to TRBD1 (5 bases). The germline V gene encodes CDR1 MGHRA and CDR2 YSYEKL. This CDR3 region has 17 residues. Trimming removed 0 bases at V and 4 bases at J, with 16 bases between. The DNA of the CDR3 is TGCGCCAGCAGCCAAGATCTTTCCAGGGACTTCGGAAACACCATATATTTT. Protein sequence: CASSQDLSRDFGNTIYF.

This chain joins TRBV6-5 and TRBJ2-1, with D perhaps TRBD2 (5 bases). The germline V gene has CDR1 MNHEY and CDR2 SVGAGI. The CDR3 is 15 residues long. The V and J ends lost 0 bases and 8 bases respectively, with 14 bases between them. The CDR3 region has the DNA TGTGCCAGCAGTTACTCGGGAGAGATTTTCGATGAGCAGTTCTTC. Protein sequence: CASSYSGEIFDEQFF.